The 18 T cell receptor beta chains given below trace back to one sample, sequenced in a study of cytomegalovirus exposure and HLA in healthy donors. Primers: 60 Vbeta forward and 13 Jbeta reverse. TCRdb's copy holds only in-frame clones and misses some; the assay was immunoSEQ multiplex PCR. In the table there are fewer than 200,000 clones, approximately 70% of which are singletons. Sequencing used PBMCs. Receptor source: a man aged 35-49 years in good health and CMV-seropositive.

The CDR3 nucleotides are TGTGCCAGCAGCTCAGTAGGCAGAGCGGAAGAGACCCAGTACTTC. It yields the protein CASSSVGRAEETQYF. The rearrangement links TRBV5-4 to TRBJ2-5; possibly TRBD2 for D (5 bases). V lost 3 bases and J lost 3, with 15 bases in between. From germline, CDR1 is SGHNT and CDR2 YYREEE (reference sequence). The CDR3 consists of 15 residues.

This clone turned up a few times. This rearrangement joins TRBV5-1 to TRBJ2-1, with 9 bases aligning to TRBD2. The CDR3 is made up of 18 amino acids. V trimming: 0 bases; J trimming: 7 bases; junction bases outside the gene matches: 14. The germline V gene has CDR1 SGHRS and CDR2 YFSETQ. Written as DNA, the CDR3 is TGCGCCAGCAGCTTGGGCGGTAGCGGGGGCCCCTGGGGTAATGAGCAGTTCTTC. It translates to CASSLGGSGGPWGNEQFF.

Only one count was recorded for this clone. The chain recombines TRBV4-3 with TRBJ2-5; 7 positions agree with TRBD2. V trimming: 4 bases; J trimming: 3 bases; junction bases outside the gene matches: 5. The CDR3 has 14 residues. Germline V lookup: CDR1 LGHNA, CDR2 YSLEER. The CDR3, as DNA: TGCGCCAGCAGCCTCGGACTAGGCGAAGAGACCCAGTACTTC. Protein: CASSLGLGEETQYF.

This chain joins TRBV5-8 and TRBJ1-1; TRBD1 is a possible D gene (5 bases). The V end lost 1 base, the J end lost 0 bases, and 10 bases lay between the germline ends. Germline CDR1 SGHTS, CDR2 YDEGEE. The CDR3 loop spans 15 amino acids. The CDR3 region has the DNA TGTGCCAGCAGCTTGTTATCAGGGATGAACACTGAAGCTTTCTTT. Translation gives CASSLLSGMNTEAFF.

CDR3 region: CAWSATGNQPQHF. CDR3 sequence (DNA): TGTGCCTGGAGTGCAACGGGGAATCAGCCCCAGCATTTT. This chain joins TRBV30 and TRBJ1-5, with D unclear. CDR1 is GTSNPN and CDR2 is SVGIG in the germline V gene (reference sequence). The CDR3 runs to 13 residues. Deletions cut 1 base from V and 4 bases from J, with 8 bases between. Using reference TRBV30 and TRBJ1-5 for the parts outside the CDR3, the full variable domain is SQTIHQWPATLVQPVGSPLSLECTVEGTSNPNLYWYRQAAGRGLQLLFYSVGIGQISSEVPQNLSASRPQDRQFILSSKKLLLSDSGFYLCAWSATGNQPQHFGDGTRLSIL.

The chain carries TRBV7-8 and TRBJ2-5, with a weak D call TRBD1 (5 bases). Germline CDR1 SGHVS, CDR2 FQNEAQ. The CDR3 has 14 amino acids. V was pared by 0 bases and J by 5 bases, with 10 bases between. The DNA for the CDR3 is TGTGCCAGCAGCTTAGCCCAGGGCTGGGAGACCCAGTACTTC. It encodes CASSLAQGWETQYF.

This clone was counted a single time. V gene TRBV9 combines with J gene TRBJ2-1, with TRBD2 matching over 10 bases. The V gene's germline CDR1 is SGDLS and CDR2 YYNGEE. Germline trimming cut 0 bases from V and 4 bases from J; bases unmatched to any gene: 4. The CDR3 has 16 amino acids. Here the CDR3 reads CASSVGASGGYNEQFF. CDR3 bases: TGTGCCAGCAGCGTAGGGGCTAGCGGGGGATACAATGAGCAGTTCTTC.

This clone was detected only once. CDR3 sequence: CASSFPRGNTEAFF. The CDR3, as DNA: TGTGCCAGCAGCTTCCCGAGAGGGAACACTGAAGCTTTCTTT. The chain employs TRBV5-6 and TRBJ1-1; D ambiguous. Trimming stripped 2 bases from V and 1 base from J, with 9 bases between. This CDR3 has 14 residues. Per the germline V gene, CDR1 is SGHDT and CDR2 is YYEEEE.

The chain joins TRBV6-5 to TRBJ2-7, with D perhaps TRBD2 (5 bases). CDR1 and CDR2 from the germline V gene are MNHEY and SVGAGI. The CDR3 is 15 amino acids. V lost 2 bases and J 2 bases, leaving 13 bases between the germline ends. The CDR3 region has the DNA TGTGCCAGCAGTTACCGAAGAGGGCTCACCTACGAGCAGTACTTC. Its translation: CASSYRRGLTYEQYF.

The chain joins TRBV2 to TRBJ1-2; TRBD1 aligns across 7 bases. V lost 6 bases to trimming and J lost 1 base; unmatched junction nucleotides: 5. This CDR3 region has 14 residues. The germline V gene has CDR1 SNHLY and CDR2 FYNNEI. The CDR3 DNA follows: TGTGCCAGCAGCCGACAGGGCCTTAACTATGGCTACACCTTC. Its translation is CASSRQGLNYGYTF.

This clone was seen only a few times. The gene calls are TRBV4-3 and TRBJ1-1, with D unresolved. The CDR3 spans 15 residues. V lost 3 bases and J 1 base, leaving 12 bases between the germline ends. Per germline, CDR1 LGHNA and CDR2 YSLEER. For the CDR3, the DNA is TGCGCCAGCAGCCAGGGAGGCAGAACGAACACTGAAGCTTTCTTT. Amino acids: CASSQGGRTNTEAFF.

This clone was picked up a small number of times. CDR3 sequence reads: CASRARTGHTEAFF. As DNA, the CDR3 is TGTGCCAGCAGGGCCCGGACAGGACACACTGAAGCTTTCTTT. The chain links TRBV7-2 to TRBJ1-1; 7 nucleotides align to TRBD1. In germline, CDR1 is SGHTA, CDR2 FQGNSA. J gave up 3 bases and V 6 bases, and 7 bases lay outside the gene matches. This CDR3 is 14 amino acids long.

The chain couples TRBV2 to TRBJ1-2, with D possibly being TRBD1 (6 bases). V lost 5 bases to trimming and J lost 2 bases, with 9 bases between them. This CDR3 has 13 amino acids. CDR1 and CDR2 (germline): SNHLY, FYNNEI. CDR3 amino acids: CASSRQANYGYTF. CDR3 nucleotides: TGTGCCAGCAGTAGACAGGCCAACTATGGCTACACCTTC. The full variable domain, with the rest looked up from reference TRBV2 and TRBJ1-2, is EPEVTQTPSHQVTQMGQEVILRCVPISNHLYFYWYRQILGQKVEFLVSFYNNEISEKSEIFDDQFSVERPDGSNFTLKIRSTKLEDSAMYFCASSRQANYGYTFGSGTRLTVV.

With respect to this clone: An end of the junction differs from the germline gene, which may be a read error. V and J are TRBV23-1 and TRBJ2-1; D is ambiguous. TRBV23-1 is sorted into the ORF group, with uncertain function. This CDR3 spans 14 amino acids. The CDR3 sequence is CATSRADSYNEQFF. The CDR3 DNA sequence: TGCGCCACCAGTCGGGCAGACTCCTACAATGAGCAGTTCTTC.

This clone was detected only a few times. The chain uses TRBV2 and TRBJ2-3; 13 nucleotides agree with TRBD2. CDR1 SNHLY and CDR2 FYNNEI come from the germline V gene. J gave up 6 bases and V 6 bases, and 9 bases lay outside the gene matches. This CDR3 has 16 residues. The CDR3 nucleotides read TGTGCCAGCAGGGAACTAGCGGGGGGGCCCTCGGATACGCAGTATTTT. It encodes CASRELAGGPSDTQYF.

The V call is TRBV18, the J call TRBJ2-1; the D gene is possibly TRBD2 (5 bases). The CDR3 length is 16 residues. V gave up 3 bases and J gave up 0 bases, with 12 bases separating them. The germline V gene has CDR1 KGHSH and CDR2 LQKENI. The CDR3 sequence: CASSPSWTDSYNEQFF. CDR3 DNA sequence: TGTGCCAGCTCACCCTCTTGGACTGACTCCTACAATGAGCAGTTCTTC. The full variable domain, with the rest looked up from reference TRBV18 and TRBJ2-1, is NAGVMQNPRHLVRRRGQEARLRCSPMKGHSHVYWYRQLPEEGLKFMVYLQKENIIDESGMPKERFSAEFPKEGPSILRIQQVVRGDSAAYFCASSPSWTDSYNEQFFGPGTRLTVL.

The chain links TRBV29-1 to TRBJ1-1; 9 nucleotides line up with TRBD1. CDR3 length: 15 residues. The V gene end was trimmed by 5 bases and the J gene end by 7 bases; junction bases not matched to a gene: 14. Germline V gene sequence: CDR1 SQVTM, CDR2 ANQGSEA. CDR3 residues: CSVWAPDRGDVEAFF. The CDR3 region has the DNA TGCAGCGTTTGGGCCCCCGACAGGGGGGATGTTGAAGCTTTCTTT.

This clone was seen more than once but under ten times. The chain combines TRBV4-3 with TRBJ1-5; weak D call: TRBD1 (6 bases). Germline V gives CDR1 LGHNA, CDR2 YSLEER. CDR3 size: 15 residues. V shed 0 bases and J shed 4 bases, with 10 bases lying between them. The CDR3 DNA sequence: TGCGCCAGCAGCCAAGACAGGGGTGCAAATCAGCCCCAGCATTTT. This codes for CASSQDRGANQPQHF.